The rows below give T cell receptor beta chains drawn from one sample of a study of blood T cell repertoires in COVID-19. TCRdb's table, derived via immunoSEQ multiplex PCR, lists solely in-frame clones and lacks some. Of around 120,000 clones in the sample, around three quarters were seen once. The sequenced sample was peripheral blood. These receptors were obtained from an older woman with acute or convalescent COVID-19. Both conserved end residues are part of each CDR3. A D gene is named only where the DNA matches it firmly. Only some rows state a clone size, as once, few, many or a class for expanded clones.

J gene | V gene | D gene | clone size | CDR3 DNA | CDR3 protein
TRBJ2-7 | TRBV5-1 | TRBD1 | NA | TGCGCCAGCAGCTTGGCCCCGACGGGACAGGGGTACGAGCAGTACTTC | CASSLAPTGQGYEQYF
TRBJ1-1 | TRBV5-5 | TRBD1 | NA | TGTGCCAGCAGCCAAATCTTCTCAGGACAGGGAAACACTGAAGCTTTCTTT | CASSQIFSGQGNTEAFF
TRBJ1-1 | TRBV27 | TRBD1 | NA | TGTGCCAGCGGACAGGGCCTGGGAGCTTTCTTT | CASGQGLGAFF
TRBJ1-2 | TRBV28 | NA | NA | TGTGCCAGCAGTCCCTCCGGGACATTGTACGGCTACACCTTC | CASSPSGTLYGYTF
TRBJ1-5 | TRBV6-1 | TRBD1 | many | TGTGCCAGCAGTGATAGACAGGGTCAGCCCCAGCATTTT | CASSDRQGQPQHF
TRBJ1-6 | TRBV7-9 | NA | NA | TGTGCCAGCAGCTTTGGGGGGGTCAGGTCACCCCTCCACTTT | CASSFGGVRSPLHF
TRBJ1-4 | TRBV10-3 | TRBD1 | few | TGTGCCATCAGTGTAAAGGGGGCCGGTGAAAAACTGTTTTTT | CAISVKGAGEKLFF
TRBJ2-2 | TRBV6-5 | TRBD1 | NA | TGTGCCAGCAGTTACTTCCAGGGGGCGAACACCGGGGAGCTGTTTTTT | CASSYFQGANTGELFF
TRBJ1-2 | TRBV19 | NA | NA | TGTGCCAGTAGTTCGGGATCTTCCTATGGCTACACCTTC | CASSSGSSYGYTF
TRBJ1-2 | TRBV15 | TRBD1 | NA | TGTGCCACCAGCAGAGTCGGGACAGACTATGGCTACACCTTC | CATSRVGTDYGYTF
TRBJ2-1 | TRBV19 | TRBD1 | NA | TGTGCCAGTAGTACTGGGGACAGGGGGCGCGTGGGTGAGCAGTTCTTC | CASSTGDRGRVGEQFF
TRBJ1-2 | TRBV25-1 | TRBD1 | NA | TGTGCCAGCAGTGAGGGACAGGGATCCTATGGCTACACCTTC | CASSEGQGSYGYTF
TRBJ1-6 | TRBV4-3 | TRBD1 | NA | TGCGCCAGCAGCCAAGTGGCAAGGGACAGGGGTAATTCACCCCTCCACTTT | CASSQVARDRGNSPLHF
TRBJ2-5 | TRBV2 | NA | NA | TGTGCCAGCAGTGCATATTCCAGGGCGTACCAAGAGACCCAGTACTTC | CASSAYSRAYQETQYF
TRBJ2-1 | TRBV19 | TRBD2 | NA | TGTGCCAGTATGGCAGGACTAGCGGGAGTTGGTGAGCAGTTCTTC | CASMAGLAGVGEQFF
TRBJ1-2 | TRBV2 | NA | NA | TGTGCCAGCAGACTCCAGGGCTTCCGTCGGGGCTACACCTTC | CASRLQGFRRGYTF
TRBJ1-2 | TRBV6-6 | TRBD1 | NA | TGTGCCAGCAGTTACTCACCAGGGGGCAGGGATGGCTACACCTTC | CASSYSPGGRDGYTF
TRBJ2-2 | TRBV19 | NA | NA | TGTGCCAGTAGTTTCGGTATAGCGGCAAACACCGGGGAGCTGTTTTTT | CASSFGIAANTGELFF
TRBJ2-5 | TRBV7-8 | TRBD1 | NA | TGTGCCAGCAGCTTCACAGACAGGGCCGAGGGGGAGTACCAAGAGACCCAGTACTTC | CASSFTDRAEGEYQETQYF
TRBJ1-5 | TRBV5-4 | NA | NA | TGTGCCAGCAGCTTGGGGGCCAATCAGCCCCAGCATTTT | CASSLGANQPQHF
TRBJ1-3 | TRBV5-6 | NA | NA | TGTGCCAGCTCAAAGGAGGGGCTCTCTGGAAACACCATATATTTT | CASSKEGLSGNTIYF
TRBJ1-1 | TRBV19 | NA | NA | TGTGCCAGTAGTATATCACAGAACACTGAAGCTTTCTTT | CASSISQNTEAFF
TRBJ2-1 | TRBV5-1 | NA | few | TGCGCCAGCAGCCCTCGTTTGTCAGTTTACAATGAGCAGTTCTTC | CASSPRLSVYNEQFF
TRBJ1-6 | TRBV10-2 | NA | NA | TGCGCCAGCAGTGAGCGAGGGATTTCACCCCTCCACTTT | CASSERGISPLHF
TRBJ1-3 | TRBV6-5 | TRBD1 | NA | TGTGCCAGCAGCGACAGGGGGCAATTTGGAAACACCATATATTTT | CASSDRGQFGNTIYF
TRBJ1-2 | TRBV10-2 | TRBD1 | NA | TGCGCCAGCAGGCGAGAGGGGGCGTCGAGTGGCTACACCTTC | CASRREGASSGYTF
TRBJ1-1 | TRBV9 | NA | NA | TGTGCCAGCAGCGTAGCAGGGGCCTTCACTGAAGCTTTCTTT | CASSVAGAFTEAFF
TRBJ2-7 | TRBV10-3 | TRBD2 | NA | TGTGCCATCACCCCTAGCGGGGGGGCCGGCGAGCAGTACTTC | CAITPSGGAGEQYF
TRBJ2-7 | TRBV18 | NA | NA | TGTGCCAGCTCAGCTTCTGGGAGCTCCTACGAGCAGTACTTC | CASSASGSSYEQYF
TRBJ2-1 | TRBV5-4 | TRBD2 | NA | TGTGCCAGCAGCCGGACTAGCGGGTATGAGCAGTTCTTC | CASSRTSGYEQFF
TRBJ1-2 | TRBV12-3/TRBV12-4 | NA | NA | TGTGCCAGCACCACGACAGGATCCGATGGCTACACCTTC | CASTTTGSDGYTF
TRBJ1-1 | TRBV9 | TRBD1 | NA | TGTGCCAGCAGCACAGGGGGCATGAACACTGAAGCTTTCTTT | CASSTGGMNTEAFF
TRBJ2-3 | TRBV18 | NA | NA | TGTGCCAGCTCACCCAGGGATGGGGATACGCAGTATTTT | CASSPRDGDTQYF
TRBJ1-6 | TRBV12-5 | TRBD1 | many | TGTGAAACAATCCCGGGACAGGTGAATTCACCCCTCCACTTT | CETIPGQVNSPLHF
TRBJ1-1 | TRBV28 | TRBD1 | NA | TGTGCCAGCAGTTTACCAGGGGGAAACACTGAAGCTTTCTTT | CASSLPGGNTEAFF
TRBJ1-2 | TRBV10-2 | TRBD1 | NA | TGCGCCAGCAGTTCGGGGCCGACAGGGGGCTATGGCTACACCTTC | CASSSGPTGGYGYTF
TRBJ1-5 | TRBV7-2 | NA | NA | TGTGCCAGCAGCTTACAAGTAGGGGTCGGTCAGCCCCAGCATTTT | CASSLQVGVGQPQHF
TRBJ1-2 | TRBV6-5 | NA | NA | TGTGCCGTAGCACCCCAAACTAACTATGGCTACACCTTC | CAVAPQTNYGYTF
TRBJ1-5 | TRBV5-5 | TRBD1 | NA | TGTGCCAGCAGCTTGACTGTTACAGGGGATCAGCCCCAGCATTTT | CASSLTVTGDQPQHF
TRBJ1-5 | TRBV6-2/TRBV6-3 | NA | once | TGTGCCAGCAGTTACTCGGGGGGTAGCAATCAGCCCCAGCATTTT | CASSYSGGSNQPQHF
TRBJ1-5 | TRBV28 | TRBD1 | NA | TGTGCCAGCAGAACGGACAGGGCGGCCCAGCCCCAGCATTTT | CASRTDRAAQPQHF
TRBJ2-1 | TRBV2 | NA | NA | TGTGCCAGCACCGAGCAGGGTTACAATGAGCAGTTCTTC | CASTEQGYNEQFF
TRBJ2-7 | TRBV2 | NA | NA | TGTGCCAGCAGTGTAACCTACGAGCAGTACTTC | CASSVTYEQYF
TRBJ2-7 | TRBV29-1 | TRBD1 | NA | TGCAGCGTCCTACAGGGGACAAGCTCCTACGAGCAGTACTTC | CSVLQGTSSYEQYF
TRBJ1-1 | TRBV10-3 | NA | NA | TGTGCCATCAGTGAACTACTTACAGGGTTGGACACTGAAGCTTTCTTT | CAISELLTGLDTEAFF
TRBJ1-1 | TRBV4-2 | NA | NA | TGTGCCAGCAGCCAAGGATCAGGGTACACTGAAGCTTTCTTT | CASSQGSGYTEAFF
TRBJ1-6 | TRBV6-5 | TRBD1 | NA | TGTGCCAGCACCTTCGACAGGGGGTTGAATTCACCCCTCCACTTT | CASTFDRGLNSPLHF
TRBJ2-5 | TRBV7-9 | NA | NA | TGTGCCAGCAGCTTAAGAGGGCAGCGAGAAGAGACCCAGTACTTC | CASSLRGQREETQYF
TRBJ2-7 | TRBV6-6 | NA | NA | TGTGCCAGCAGTTACTCTCTCGGGAGTATCGACGAGCAGTACTTC | CASSYSLGSIDEQYF
TRBJ1-2 | TRBV19 | TRBD1 | NA | TGTGCCAGTAGTACACGACGGGACAGGTCCTATGGCTACACCTTC | CASSTRRDRSYGYTF
TRBJ1-1 | TRBV2 | NA | NA | TGTGCCAGCAGCCTAGGATCGAACACTGAAGCTTTCTTT | CASSLGSNTEAFF
TRBJ2-3 | TRBV19 | NA | NA | TGTGCCAGTAGTATGGCGGGGGCCACAGATACGCAGTATTTT | CASSMAGATDTQYF
TRBJ2-2 | TRBV27 | NA | NA | TGTGCCAGCAGTTTAGCCGAGAGGAACACCGGGGAGCTGTTTTTT | CASSLAERNTGELFF
TRBJ2-2 | TRBV5-1 | NA | few | TGCGCCAGCAGCTTGGCCGGACTCTTCTCGGGCACCGGGGAGCTGTTTTTT | CASSLAGLFSGTGELFF
TRBJ1-5 | TRBV19 | NA | few | TGTGCCAGTAGCCCGTACTCCCTCACTGGGGGCCAATCTCAGCCCCAGCATTTT | CASSPYSLTGGQSQPQHF
TRBJ1-2 | TRBV5-1 | NA | NA | TGCGCCAGCAGCCTTGGACGAACTAGTCCCTATGGCTACACCTTC | CASSLGRTSPYGYTF
TRBJ2-1 | TRBV7-2 | TRBD2 | NA | TGTGCCAGCAGCTTGGGACTAGCGGGGGGGCAGGAGCAGTTCTTC | CASSLGLAGGQEQFF
TRBJ2-1 | TRBV5-5 | NA | NA | TGTGCCAGCAGCTTGGAAGGAAAGGGGGTTGACAATGAGCAGTTCTTC | CASSLEGKGVDNEQFF